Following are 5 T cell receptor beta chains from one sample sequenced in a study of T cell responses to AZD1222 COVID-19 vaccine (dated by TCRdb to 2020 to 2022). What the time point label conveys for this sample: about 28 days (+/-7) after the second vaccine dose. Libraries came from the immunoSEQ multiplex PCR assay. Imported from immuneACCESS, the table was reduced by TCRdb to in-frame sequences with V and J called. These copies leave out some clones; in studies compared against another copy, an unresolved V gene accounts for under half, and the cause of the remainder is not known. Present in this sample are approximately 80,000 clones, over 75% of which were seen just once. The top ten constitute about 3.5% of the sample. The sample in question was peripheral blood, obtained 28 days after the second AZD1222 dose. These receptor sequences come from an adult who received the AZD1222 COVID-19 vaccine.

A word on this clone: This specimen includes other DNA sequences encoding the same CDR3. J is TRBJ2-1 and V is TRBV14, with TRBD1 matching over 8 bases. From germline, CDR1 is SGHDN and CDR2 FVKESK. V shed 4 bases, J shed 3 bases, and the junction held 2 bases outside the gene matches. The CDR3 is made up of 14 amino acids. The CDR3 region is CASSRTGYYNEQFF. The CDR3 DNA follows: TGTGCCAGCAGCCGGACAGGGTACTACAATGAGCAGTTCTTC.

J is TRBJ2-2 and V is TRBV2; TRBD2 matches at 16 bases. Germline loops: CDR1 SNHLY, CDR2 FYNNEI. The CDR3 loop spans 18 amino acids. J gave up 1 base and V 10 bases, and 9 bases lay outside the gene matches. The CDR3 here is CATGTSGGAFKNTGELFF. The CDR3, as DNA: TGTGCCACAGGGACTAGCGGGGGGGCCTTCAAGAACACCGGGGAGCTGTTTTTT.

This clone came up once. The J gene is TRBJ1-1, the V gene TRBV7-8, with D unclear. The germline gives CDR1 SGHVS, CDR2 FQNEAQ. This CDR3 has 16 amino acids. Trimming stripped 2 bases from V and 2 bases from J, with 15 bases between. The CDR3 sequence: CASSLIFSYRNTEAFF. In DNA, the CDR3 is TGTGCCAGCAGCTTAATCTTTAGCTACAGAAACACTGAAGCTTTCTTT.

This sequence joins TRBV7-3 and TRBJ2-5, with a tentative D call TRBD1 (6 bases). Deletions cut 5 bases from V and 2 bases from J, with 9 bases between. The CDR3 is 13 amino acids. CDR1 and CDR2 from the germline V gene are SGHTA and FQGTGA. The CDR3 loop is CASSPGQQETQYF. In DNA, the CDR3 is TGTGCCAGCAGCCCTGGACAGCAAGAGACCCAGTACTTC.

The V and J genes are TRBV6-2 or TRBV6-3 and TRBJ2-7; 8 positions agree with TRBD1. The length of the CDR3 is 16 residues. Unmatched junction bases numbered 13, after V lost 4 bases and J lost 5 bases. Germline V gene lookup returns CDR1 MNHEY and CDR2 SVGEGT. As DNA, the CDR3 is TGTGCCAGCAGTTGGATTAGTCGGGACAGGAAAGACGAGCAGTACTTC. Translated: CASSWISRDRKDEQYF.